The rows below give T cell receptor beta chains drawn from one sample of a study of T cell responses to AZD1222 COVID-19 vaccine. Sequencing used immunoSEQ multiplex PCR; TCRdb keeps in-frame clones, though not all of them. The sample consists of over 130,000 clones, 90% to 95% of them appearing once. Sequencing used peripheral blood, obtained on day 0 of AZD1222 vaccination. These TCRs come from an adult in good health. CDR3s include the opening cysteine and the closing phenylalanine or tryptophan. D genes are given only for firm matches. Not all rows give a size; the values are once, few, many and, for expanded clones, a class.

.	TRBV4-1	.	TRBJ1-1	TGCGCCAGCAGCCACCCCCTGAGGGGGACTGAAGCTTTCTTT	CASSHPLRGTEAFF
.	TRBV27	.	TRBJ1-1	TGTGCCAGCAGTTTATCAGGGGCACCCACTGAAGCTTTCTTT	CASSLSGAPTEAFF
.	TRBV28	.	TRBJ1-2	TGTGCCAGCAGTTTGGGTCCCGGGACATATGGCTACACCTTC	CASSLGPGTYGYTF
.	TRBV5-1	TRBD2	TRBJ2-1	TGCGCCAGCAGCACGACTAGCGGGGGCCTTTACAATGAGCAGTTCTTC	CASSTTSGGLYNEQFF
.	TRBV11-2	TRBD1	TRBJ1-2	TGTGCCAGCAGCTTCCCCGGGACAGGGTATGGCTACACCTTC	CASSFPGTGYGYTF
.	TRBV6-5	.	TRBJ2-1	TGTGCCAGCAGTTATAGCTATGAGCAGTTCTTC	CASSYSYEQFF
.	TRBV11-2	TRBD1	TRBJ1-6	TGTGCCAGCAGCAAGGGACAGGGATATAATTCACCCCTCCACTTT	CASSKGQGYNSPLHF
.	TRBV7-3	.	TRBJ2-1	TGTGCCAGCAGCCCGGACGAATACAATGAGCAGTTCTTC	CASSPDEYNEQFF
.	TRBV5-1	.	TRBJ2-1	TGCGCCAGCAGCTTTACCCCTCTTGGGCGTGTTCCCTACAATGAGCAGTTCTTC	CASSFTPLGRVPYNEQFF
.	TRBV25-1	TRBD1	TRBJ2-5	TGTGCCAGCAGTGAATCACCGGGACAGGGGTTTGGAGGGGAGACCCAGTACTTC	CASSESPGQGFGGETQYF
.	TRBV27	.	TRBJ1-5	TGTGCCAGCAGCCCGACTTTGGGCAATCAGCCCCAGCATTTT	CASSPTLGNQPQHF
.	TRBV19	.	TRBJ2-1	TGTGCCAGTGGCTACAATGAGCAGTTCTTC	CASGYNEQFF
few	TRBV4-3	TRBD2	TRBJ2-3	TGCGCCAGCAGCCAAGATTCTTCAGCGGGATTAACCTCTAGCACAGATACGCAGTATTTT	CASSQDSSAGLTSSTDTQYF
.	TRBV19	.	TRBJ1-4	TGTGCCAGTAGTATTAAGGGATACGAGAATGAAAAACTGTTTTTT	CASSIKGYENEKLFF
.	TRBV27	.	TRBJ2-3	TGTGCCAGCCGAGGGAGCGGCGGTTGGATAGAGACGCAGTATTTT	CASRGSGGWIETQYF
.	TRBV5-8	.	TRBJ2-4	TGTGCCAGCAGCTTTACAGTCTCACAAAACATTCAGTACTTC	CASSFTVSQNIQYF
.	TRBV29-1	TRBD1	TRBJ2-1	TGCAGCGCACGACAGGGTACCTACAATGAGCAGTTCTTC	CSARQGTYNEQFF
.	TRBV18	.	TRBJ1-2	TGTGCCAGCTCACTATTGATGGTCCCCGAGAACTATGGCTACACCTTC	CASSLLMVPENYGYTF
.	TRBV4-3	.	TRBJ1-3	TGCGCCAGCAGCCAAGTCTATGAGGGGGGTGGAAACACCATATATTTT	CASSQVYEGGGNTIYF
.	TRBV30	.	TRBJ2-5	TGTGCCTGGAGTGTACAGGGCACGGAGACCCAGTACTTC	CAWSVQGTETQYF
.	TRBV28	.	TRBJ1-2	TGTGCCATTACAGGGTACGACTATGGCTACACCTTC	CAITGYDYGYTF